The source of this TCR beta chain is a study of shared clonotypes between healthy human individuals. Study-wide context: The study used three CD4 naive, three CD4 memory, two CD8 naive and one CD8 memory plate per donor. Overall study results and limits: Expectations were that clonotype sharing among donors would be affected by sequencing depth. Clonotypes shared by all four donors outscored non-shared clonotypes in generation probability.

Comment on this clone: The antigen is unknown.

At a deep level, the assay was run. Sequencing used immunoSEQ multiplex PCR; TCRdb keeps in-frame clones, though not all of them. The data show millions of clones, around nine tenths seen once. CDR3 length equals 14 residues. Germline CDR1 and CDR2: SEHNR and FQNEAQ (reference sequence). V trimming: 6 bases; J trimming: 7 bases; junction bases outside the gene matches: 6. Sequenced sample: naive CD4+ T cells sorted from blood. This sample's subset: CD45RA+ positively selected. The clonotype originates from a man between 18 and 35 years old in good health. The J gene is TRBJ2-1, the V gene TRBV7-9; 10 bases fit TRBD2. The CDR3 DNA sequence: TGTGCCAGCAGTTCTGGACTAGCGGAGAATGAGCAGTTCTTC. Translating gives CASSSGLAENEQFF. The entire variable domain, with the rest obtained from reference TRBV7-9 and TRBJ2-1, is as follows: DTGVSQNPRHKITKRGQNVTFRCDPISEHNRLYWYRQTLGQGPEFLTYFQNEAQLEKSRLLSDRFSAERPKGSFSTLEIQRTEQGDSAMYLCASSSGLAENEQFFGPGTRLTVL.